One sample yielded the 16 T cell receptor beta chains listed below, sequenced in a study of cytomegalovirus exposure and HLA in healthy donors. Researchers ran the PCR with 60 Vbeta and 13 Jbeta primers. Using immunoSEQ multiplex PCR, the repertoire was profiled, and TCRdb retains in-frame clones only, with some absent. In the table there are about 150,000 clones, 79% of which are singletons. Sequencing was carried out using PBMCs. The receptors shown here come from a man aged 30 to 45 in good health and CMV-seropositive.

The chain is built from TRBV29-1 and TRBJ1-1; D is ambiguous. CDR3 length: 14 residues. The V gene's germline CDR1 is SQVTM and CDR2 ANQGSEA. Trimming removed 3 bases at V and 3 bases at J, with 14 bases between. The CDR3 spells CSVDLSGRHTEAFF. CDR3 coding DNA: TGCAGCGTTGATTTATCGGGTCGGCACACTGAAGCTTTCTTT.

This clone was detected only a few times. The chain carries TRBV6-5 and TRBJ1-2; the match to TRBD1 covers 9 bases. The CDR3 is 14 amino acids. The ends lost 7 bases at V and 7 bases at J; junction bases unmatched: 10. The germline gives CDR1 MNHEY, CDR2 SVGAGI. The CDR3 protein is CASTRTGVGFGYTF. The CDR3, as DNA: TGTGCCAGCACCCGGACAGGGGTTGGGTTTGGCTACACCTTC.

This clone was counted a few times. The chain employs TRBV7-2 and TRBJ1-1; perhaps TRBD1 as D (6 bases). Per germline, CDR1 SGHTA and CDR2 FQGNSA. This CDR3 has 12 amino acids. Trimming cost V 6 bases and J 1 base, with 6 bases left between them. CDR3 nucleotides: TGTGCCAGCAGAGGGGGGAACACTGAAGCTTTCTTT. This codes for CASRGGNTEAFF.

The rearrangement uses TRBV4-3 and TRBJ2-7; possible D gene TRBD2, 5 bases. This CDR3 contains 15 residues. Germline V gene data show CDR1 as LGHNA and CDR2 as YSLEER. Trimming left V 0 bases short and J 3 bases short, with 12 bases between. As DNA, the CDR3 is TGCGCCAGCAGCCAAGATCTAAACGGGAACTACGAGCAGTACTTC. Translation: CASSQDLNGNYEQYF.

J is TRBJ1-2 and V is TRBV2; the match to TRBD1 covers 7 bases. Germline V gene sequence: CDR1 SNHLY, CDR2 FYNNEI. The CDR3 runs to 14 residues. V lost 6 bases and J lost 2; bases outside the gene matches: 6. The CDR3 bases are TGTGCCAGCAGCCGGGACAGACAGAACTATGGCTACACCTTC. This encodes CASSRDRQNYGYTF.

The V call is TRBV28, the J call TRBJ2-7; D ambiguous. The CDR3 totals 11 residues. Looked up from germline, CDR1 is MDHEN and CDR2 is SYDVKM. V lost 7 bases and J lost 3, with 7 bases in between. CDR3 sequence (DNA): TGTGCCAGCATCCGGAGCTACGAGCAGTACTTC. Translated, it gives CASIRSYEQYF.

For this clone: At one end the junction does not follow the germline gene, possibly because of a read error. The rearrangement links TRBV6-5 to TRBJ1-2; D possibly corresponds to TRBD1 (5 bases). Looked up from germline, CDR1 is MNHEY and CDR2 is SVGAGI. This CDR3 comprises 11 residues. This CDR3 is CASSYPGGYAF. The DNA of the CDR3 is TGTGCCAGCAGTTACCCGGGGGGGTATGCCTTC.

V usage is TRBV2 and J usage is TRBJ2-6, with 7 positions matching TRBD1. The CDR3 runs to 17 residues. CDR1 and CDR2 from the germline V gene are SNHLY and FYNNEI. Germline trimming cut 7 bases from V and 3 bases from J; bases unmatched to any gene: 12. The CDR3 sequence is CASTLEGAVRGANVLTF. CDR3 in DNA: TGTGCCAGCACCTTAGAGGGGGCTGTTCGTGGGGCCAACGTCCTGACTTTC.

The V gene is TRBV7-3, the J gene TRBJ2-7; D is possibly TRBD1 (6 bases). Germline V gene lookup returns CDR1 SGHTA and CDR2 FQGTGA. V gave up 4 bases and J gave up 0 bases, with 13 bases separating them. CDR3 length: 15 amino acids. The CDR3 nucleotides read TGTGCCAGCAGCTCGGGACAAGGCAGCTCCTACGAGCAGTACTTC. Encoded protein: CASSSGQGSSYEQYF.

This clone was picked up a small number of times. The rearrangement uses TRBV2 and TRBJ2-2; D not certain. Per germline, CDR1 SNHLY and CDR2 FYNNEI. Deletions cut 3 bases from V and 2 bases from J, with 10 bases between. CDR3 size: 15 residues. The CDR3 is CASSEANTNTGELFF. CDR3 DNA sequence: TGTGCCAGCAGTGAGGCAAACACAAACACCGGGGAGCTGTTTTTT.

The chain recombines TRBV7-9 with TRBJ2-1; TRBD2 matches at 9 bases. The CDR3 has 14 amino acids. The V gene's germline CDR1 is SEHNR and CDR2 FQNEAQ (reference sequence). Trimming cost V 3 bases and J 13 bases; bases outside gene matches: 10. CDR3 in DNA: TGTGCCAGCAGCTTCGGTAATAGCGGGAGTGGTCAGTTCTTC. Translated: CASSFGNSGSGQFF.

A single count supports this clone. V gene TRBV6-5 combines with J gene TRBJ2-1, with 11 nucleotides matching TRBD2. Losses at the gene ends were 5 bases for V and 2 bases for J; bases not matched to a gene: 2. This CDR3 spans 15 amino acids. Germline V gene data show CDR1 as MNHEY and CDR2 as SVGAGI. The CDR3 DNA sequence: TGTGCCAGCAGTCCTAGCGGGGGGACCTACAATGAGCAGTTCTTC. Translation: CASSPSGGTYNEQFF.

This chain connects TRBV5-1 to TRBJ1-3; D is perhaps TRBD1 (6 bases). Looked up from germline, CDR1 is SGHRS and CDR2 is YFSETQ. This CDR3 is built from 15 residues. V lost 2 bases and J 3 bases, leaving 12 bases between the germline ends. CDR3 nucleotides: TGCGCCAGCAGCTTCGGCCAGGGGCATGGAAACACCATATATTTT. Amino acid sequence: CASSFGQGHGNTIYF.

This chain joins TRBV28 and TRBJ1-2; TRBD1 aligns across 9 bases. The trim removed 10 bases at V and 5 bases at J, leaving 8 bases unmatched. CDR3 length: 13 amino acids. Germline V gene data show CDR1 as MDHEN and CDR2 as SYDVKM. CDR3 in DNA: TGTGCCATAGAGACAGGGGGAGAATATGGCTACACCTTC. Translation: CAIETGGEYGYTF.

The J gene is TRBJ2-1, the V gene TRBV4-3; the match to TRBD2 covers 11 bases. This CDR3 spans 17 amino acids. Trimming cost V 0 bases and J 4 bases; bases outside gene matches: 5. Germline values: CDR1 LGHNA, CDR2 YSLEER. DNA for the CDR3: TGCGCCAGCAGCCAAGATATAGCGGGGGGGCTGTACAATGAGCAGTTCTTC. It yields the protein CASSQDIAGGLYNEQFF.

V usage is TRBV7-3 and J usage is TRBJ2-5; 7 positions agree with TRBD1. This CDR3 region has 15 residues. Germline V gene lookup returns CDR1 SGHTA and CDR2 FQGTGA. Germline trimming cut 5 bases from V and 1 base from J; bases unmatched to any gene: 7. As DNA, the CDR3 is TGTGCCAGCAGCCGCCAGGGACAGCCCCAAGAGACCCAGTACTTC. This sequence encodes CASSRQGQPQETQYF. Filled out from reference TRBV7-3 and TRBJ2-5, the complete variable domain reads GAGVSQTPSNKVTEKGKYVELRCDPISGHTALYWYRQSLGQGPEFLIYFQGTGAADDSGLPNDRFFAVRPEGSVSTLKIQRTERGDSAVYLCASSRQGQPQETQYFGPGTRLLVL.